The clone carrying this TCR beta chain was seen only a few times. No antigen is known for it. The data stem from a study of human T cells and chemical hapten exposure. Per the authors' pipeline: With a range of 23,224 to 690,600, the median per sample was around 96,000 TCRs. TCRdb processed the RACE reads anew with MiXCR; each CDR3 protein has one entry. TCRdb's processing, not the authors' own work, is the source of the V and J calls. The sample lists 89,000 or so distinct CDR3 sequences, 8.5% to 9% occurring once. CDR1 is SGHTA and CDR2 is FQGNSA in the germline V gene. The CDR3 extends over 15 amino acids. V was pared by 5 bases and J by 14 bases, with 22 bases between. Indicated time point: pre-sensitization, week 0. Indicated treatment: therapeutic diphenylcyclopropenone sensitization with weekly scalp DPC. Study results and limitations: Versus controls, expanded TCRs had significantly more large CDR3 similarity clusters. There was alopecia in the donors, so their immune response may differ from that of healthy people. Correlating positively with patch test score were the PT1 expanded TCR counts.

This rearrangement joins TRBV7-2 to TRBJ1-6, with D hard to call. The sequencing used whole blood, collected in connection with sensitization to the hapten diphenylcyclopropenone (DPC). The receptor comes from a middle-aged man with alopecia areata. Some clones in this sample may be carry-over from other donors' samples. The CDR3 loop reads CASSELRAQILALHF. The CDR3 region has the DNA TGTGCCAGCAGCGAGCTCCGGGCCCAGATTCTAGCCCTCCACTTT.